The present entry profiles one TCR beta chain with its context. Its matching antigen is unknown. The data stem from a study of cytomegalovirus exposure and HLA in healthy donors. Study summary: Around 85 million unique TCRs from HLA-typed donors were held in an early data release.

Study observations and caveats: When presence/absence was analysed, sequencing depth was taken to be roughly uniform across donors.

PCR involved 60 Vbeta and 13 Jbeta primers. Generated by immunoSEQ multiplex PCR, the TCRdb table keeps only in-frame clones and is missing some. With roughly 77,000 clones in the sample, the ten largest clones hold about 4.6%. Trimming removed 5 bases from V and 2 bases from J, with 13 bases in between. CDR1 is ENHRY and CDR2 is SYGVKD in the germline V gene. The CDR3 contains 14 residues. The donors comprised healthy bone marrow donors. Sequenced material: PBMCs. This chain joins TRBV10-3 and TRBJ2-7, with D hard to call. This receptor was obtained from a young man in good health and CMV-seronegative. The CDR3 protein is CAISPPDMAYEQYF. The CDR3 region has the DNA TGTGCCATCAGTCCCCCAGATATGGCCTACGAGCAGTACTTC.